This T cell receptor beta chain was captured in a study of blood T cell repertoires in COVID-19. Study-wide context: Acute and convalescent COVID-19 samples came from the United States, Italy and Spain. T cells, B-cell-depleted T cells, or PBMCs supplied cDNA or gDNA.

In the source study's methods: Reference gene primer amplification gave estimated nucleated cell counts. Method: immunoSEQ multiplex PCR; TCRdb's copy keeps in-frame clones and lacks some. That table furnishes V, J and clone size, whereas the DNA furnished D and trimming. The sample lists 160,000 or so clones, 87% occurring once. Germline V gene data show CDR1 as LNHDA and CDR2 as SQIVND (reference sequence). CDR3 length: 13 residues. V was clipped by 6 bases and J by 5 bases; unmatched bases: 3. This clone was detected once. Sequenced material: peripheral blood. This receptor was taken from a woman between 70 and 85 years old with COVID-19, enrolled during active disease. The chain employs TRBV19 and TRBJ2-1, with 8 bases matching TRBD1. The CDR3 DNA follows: TGTGCCAGTAGGTCGACAGGGGACAATGAGCAGTTCTTC. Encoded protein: CASRSTGDNEQFF.